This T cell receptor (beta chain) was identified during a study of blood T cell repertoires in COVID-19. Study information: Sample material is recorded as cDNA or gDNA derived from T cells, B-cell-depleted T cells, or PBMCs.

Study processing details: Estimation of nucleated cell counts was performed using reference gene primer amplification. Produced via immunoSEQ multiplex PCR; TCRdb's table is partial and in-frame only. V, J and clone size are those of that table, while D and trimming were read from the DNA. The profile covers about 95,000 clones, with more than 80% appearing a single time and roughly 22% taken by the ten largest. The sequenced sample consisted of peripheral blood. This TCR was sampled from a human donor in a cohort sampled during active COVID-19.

CDR3 protein: CASSKAPGNSPLHF. CDR3 coding DNA: TGTGCCAGTAGTAAGGCCCCGGGGAATTCACCCCTCCACTTT. The rearrangement links TRBV19 to TRBJ1-6; D not resolved. CDR1 and CDR2 (germline): LNHDA, SQIVND (reference sequence). The CDR3 has 14 residues. With 4 bases removed from V and 7 bases from J, the gap between germline ends came to 11 bases. The whole variable domain, filled in from reference TRBV19 and TRBJ1-6, reads DGGITQSPKYLFRKEGQNVTLSCEQNLNHDAMYWYRQDPGQGLRLIYYSQIVNDFQKGDIAEGYSVSREKKESFPLTVTSAQKNPTAFYLCASSKAPGNSPLHFGNGTRLTVT.